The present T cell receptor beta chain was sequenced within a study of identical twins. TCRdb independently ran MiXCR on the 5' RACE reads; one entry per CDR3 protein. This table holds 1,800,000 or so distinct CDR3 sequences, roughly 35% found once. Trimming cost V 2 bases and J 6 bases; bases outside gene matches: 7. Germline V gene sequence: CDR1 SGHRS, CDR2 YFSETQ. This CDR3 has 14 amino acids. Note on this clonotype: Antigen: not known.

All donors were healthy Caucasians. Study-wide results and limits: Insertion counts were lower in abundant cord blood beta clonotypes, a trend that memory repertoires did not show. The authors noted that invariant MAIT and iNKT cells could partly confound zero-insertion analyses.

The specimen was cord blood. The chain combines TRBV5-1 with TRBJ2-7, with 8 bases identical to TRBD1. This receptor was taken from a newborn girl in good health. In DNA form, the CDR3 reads TGCGCCAGCAGCTTTGTTACGGACAGGGCCGAGCAGTACTTC. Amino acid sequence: CASSFVTDRAEQYF.